This T cell receptor (beta chain) was obtained from a study of cytomegalovirus exposure and HLA in healthy donors. Study findings and constraints: The study recorded 150 to 200 TCR beta chains that were cytomegalovirus-associated. Confirmation was obtained in vitro that a few CMV-associated chains are specific for CMV antigens. Most TCR sequences were uncommon, yet certain public TCRs appeared in many donors.

Germline CDR1 reads MNHNS; CDR2 reads SASEGT. Trimming removed 7 bases from V and 2 bases from J, with 9 bases in between. The CDR3 has 13 residues. This clone appeared once. Its target is unknown. The approximately 120-subject validation cohort, separate from the approximately 670-subject first cohort, included the donors. Only in-frame clones appear in the TCRdb table, and some are missing; sequencing was by immunoSEQ multiplex PCR. The table includes around 91,000 clones, approximately 94% detected once. Sequences were obtained from PBMCs. This receptor was obtained from a woman under 40 in good health and CMV-seropositive. The rearrangement uses TRBV6-1 and TRBJ2-1, with D possibly TRBD1 on 6 matching bases. CDR3 amino acids: CASNRATYNEQFF. The CDR3 DNA follows: TGTGCCAGCAACAGGGCTACCTACAATGAGCAGTTCTTC.